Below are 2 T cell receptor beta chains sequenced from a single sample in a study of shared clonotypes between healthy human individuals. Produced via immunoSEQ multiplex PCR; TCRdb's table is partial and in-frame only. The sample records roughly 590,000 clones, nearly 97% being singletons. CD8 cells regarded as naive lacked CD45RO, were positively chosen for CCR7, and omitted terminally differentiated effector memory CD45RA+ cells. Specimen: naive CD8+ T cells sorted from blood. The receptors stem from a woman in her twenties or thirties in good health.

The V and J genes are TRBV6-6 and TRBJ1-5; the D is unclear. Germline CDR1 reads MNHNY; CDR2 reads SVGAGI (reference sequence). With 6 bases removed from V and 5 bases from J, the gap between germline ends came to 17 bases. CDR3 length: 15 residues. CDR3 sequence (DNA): TGTGCCAGCAGCCGCCCGCGGGGAGGCGATCAGCCCCAGCATTTT. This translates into CASSRPRGGDQPQHF.

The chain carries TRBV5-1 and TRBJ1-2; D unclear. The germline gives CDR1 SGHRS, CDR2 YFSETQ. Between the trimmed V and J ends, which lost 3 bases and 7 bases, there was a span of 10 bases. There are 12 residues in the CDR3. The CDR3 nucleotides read TGCGCCAGCAGCTCTGGGAAACCTGGCTACACCTTC. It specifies CASSSGKPGYTF. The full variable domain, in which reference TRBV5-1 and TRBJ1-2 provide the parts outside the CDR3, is KAGVTQTPRYLIKTRGQQVTLSCSPISGHRSVSWYQQTPGQGLQFLFEYFSETQRNKGNFPGRFSGRQFSNSRSEMNVSTLELGDSALYLCASSSGKPGYTFGSGTRLTVV.